These T cell receptor beta chains were read from a single sample in a study of cytotoxic CD8 clonotypes in ibrutinib-treated CLL. Repertoires were generated with immunoSEQ multiplex PCR, while TCRdb's copy carries only in-frame clones and drops some. The table lists 200,000 to 250,000 clones, about three quarters of them singletons. The sequencing used PBMCs, collected after 24 months of ibrutinib treatment. These receptors all stem from a human donor with chronic lymphocytic leukemia. Each CDR3 is given with its conserved first and last residue. The order of the fields is J gene, V gene, D gene, clone size, CDR3 protein, CDR3 DNA. D genes are given only for firm matches. Expanded clones are given a class, and other clones once, few, many or no size at all.

J: TRBJ2-3; V: TRBV5-8; D: NA; size: NA; CDR3: CASSFRGGTDTQYF; DNA: TGTGCCAGCAGCTTTAGGGGTGGCACAGATACGCAGTATTTT
J: TRBJ1-1; V: TRBV6-5; D: NA; size: NA; CDR3: CASSYGQLHTEAFF; DNA: TGTGCCAGCAGTTACGGCCAACTCCACACTGAAGCTTTCTTT
J: TRBJ2-1; V: TRBV11-3; D: TRBD1; size: NA; CDR3: CASRQGAYDEQFF; DNA: TGTGCCAGCAGGCAGGGGGCTTACGATGAGCAGTTCTTC
J: TRBJ2-7; V: TRBV27; D: NA; size: NA; CDR3: CASSLGRSYEQYF; DNA: TGTGCCAGCAGTCTCGGACGTAGTTACGAGCAGTACTTC
J: TRBJ2-7; V: TRBV18; D: TRBD1; size: few; CDR3: CASSRGQGEQYF; DNA: TGTGCCAGCTCACGGGGACAGGGCGAGCAGTACTTC
J: TRBJ2-3; V: TRBV2; D: NA; size: NA; CDR3: CASSGLGDTQYF; DNA: TGTGCCAGCTCAGGGCTGGGCGATACGCAGTATTTT
J: TRBJ2-3; V: TRBV30; D: NA; size: NA; CDR3: CAFDRGVTSTDTQYF; DNA: TGTGCCTTCGACCGTGGGGTAACTAGCACAGATACGCAGTATTTT
J: TRBJ2-7; V: TRBV27; D: TRBD2; size: NA; CDR3: CASSTRLAGAHEQYF; DNA: TGTGCCAGCAGTACCCGACTAGCGGGAGCCCACGAGCAGTACTTC
J: TRBJ2-6; V: TRBV6-5; D: TRBD1; size: NA; CDR3: CASSYNRGGGANVLTF; DNA: TGTGCCAGCAGTTACAATAGAGGGGGCGGGGCCAACGTCCTGACTTTC
J: TRBJ2-1; V: TRBV4-1; D: NA; size: once; CDR3: CASTSGLNNEQFF; DNA: TGCGCCAGCACATCGGGACTTAACAATGAGCAGTTCTTC
J: TRBJ2-7; V: TRBV29-1; D: NA; size: NA; CDR3: CSVEKGELEQYF; DNA: TGCAGCGTCGAAAAGGGGGAGCTCGAGCAGTACTTC
J: TRBJ2-1; V: TRBV19; D: NA; size: NA; CDR3: CATPSSRHYNEQFF; DNA: TGTGCCACTCCGAGTAGTCGGCACTACAATGAGCAGTTCTTC
J: TRBJ2-7; V: TRBV13; D: NA; size: NA; CDR3: CASSLGQDSYEQYF; DNA: TGTGCCAGCAGCTTAGGGCAGGATAGTTACGAGCAGTACTTC
J: TRBJ2-1; V: TRBV29-1; D: NA; size: NA; CDR3: CSVEFGTHSTYNEQFF; DNA: TGCAGCGTTGAGTTTGGGACACACTCCACCTACAATGAGCAGTTCTTC
J: TRBJ1-5; V: TRBV9; D: NA; size: NA; CDR3: CASSVQADQPQHF; DNA: TGTGCCAGCAGCGTCCAGGCGGATCAGCCCCAGCATTTT